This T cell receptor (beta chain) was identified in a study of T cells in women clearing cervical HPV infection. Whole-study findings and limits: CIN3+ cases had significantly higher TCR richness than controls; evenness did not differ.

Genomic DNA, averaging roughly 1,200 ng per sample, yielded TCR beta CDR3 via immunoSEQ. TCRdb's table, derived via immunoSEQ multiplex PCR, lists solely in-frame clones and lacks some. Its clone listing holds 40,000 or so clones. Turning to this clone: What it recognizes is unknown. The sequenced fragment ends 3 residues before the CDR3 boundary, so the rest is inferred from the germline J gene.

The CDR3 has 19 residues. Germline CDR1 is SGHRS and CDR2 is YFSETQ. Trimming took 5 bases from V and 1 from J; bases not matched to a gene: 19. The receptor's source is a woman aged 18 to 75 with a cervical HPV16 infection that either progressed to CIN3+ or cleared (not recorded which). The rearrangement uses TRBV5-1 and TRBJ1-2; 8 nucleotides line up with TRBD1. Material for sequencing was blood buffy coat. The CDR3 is CASRGPTERPGQDNYGYTF. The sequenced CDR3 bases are TGCGCCAGCAGAGGACCCACGGAACGTCCGGGACAGGATAACTATGGC.